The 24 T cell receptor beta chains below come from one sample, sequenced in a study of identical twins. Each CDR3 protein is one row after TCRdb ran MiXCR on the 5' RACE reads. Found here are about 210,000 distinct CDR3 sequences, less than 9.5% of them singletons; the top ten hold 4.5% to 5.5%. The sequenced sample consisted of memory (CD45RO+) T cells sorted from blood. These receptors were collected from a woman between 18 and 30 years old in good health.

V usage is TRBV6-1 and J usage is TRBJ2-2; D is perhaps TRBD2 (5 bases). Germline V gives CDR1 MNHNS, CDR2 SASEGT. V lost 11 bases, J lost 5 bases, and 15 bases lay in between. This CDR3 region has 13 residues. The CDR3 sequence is CAGPGLGTGELFF. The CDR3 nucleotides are TGTGCCGGGCCGGGGTTGGGGACCGGGGAGCTGTTTTTT.

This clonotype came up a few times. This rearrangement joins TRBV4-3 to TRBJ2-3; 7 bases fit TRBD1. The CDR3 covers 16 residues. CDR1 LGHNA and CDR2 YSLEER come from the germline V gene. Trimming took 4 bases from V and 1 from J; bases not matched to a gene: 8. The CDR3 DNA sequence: TGCGCCAGCAGCCCCCGGTCAGGACAGGGCACAGATACGCAGTATTTT. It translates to CASSPRSGQGTDTQYF.

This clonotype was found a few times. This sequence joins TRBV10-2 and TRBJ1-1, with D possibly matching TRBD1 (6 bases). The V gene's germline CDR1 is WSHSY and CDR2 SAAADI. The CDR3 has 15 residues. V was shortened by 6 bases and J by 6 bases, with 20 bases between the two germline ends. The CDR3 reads CASRLGEGGYPEAFF. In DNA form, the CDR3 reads TGCGCCAGCAGATTGGGGGAAGGGGGTTACCCTGAAGCTTTCTTT.

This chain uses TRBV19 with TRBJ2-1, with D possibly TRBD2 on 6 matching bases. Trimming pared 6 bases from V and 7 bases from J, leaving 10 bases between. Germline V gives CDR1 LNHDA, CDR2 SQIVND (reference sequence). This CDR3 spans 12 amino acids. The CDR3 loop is CASRAGWNEQFF. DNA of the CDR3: TGTGCCAGTAGGGCGGGGTGGAATGAGCAGTTCTTC.

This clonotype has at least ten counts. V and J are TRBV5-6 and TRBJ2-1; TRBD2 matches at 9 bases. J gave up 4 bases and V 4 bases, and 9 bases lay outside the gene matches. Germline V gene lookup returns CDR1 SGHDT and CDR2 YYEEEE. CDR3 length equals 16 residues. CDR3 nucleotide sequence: TGTGCCAGCAGCCCGGGCCTAGCGGGGTTTTACAATGAGCAGTTCTTC. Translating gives CASSPGLAGFYNEQFF.

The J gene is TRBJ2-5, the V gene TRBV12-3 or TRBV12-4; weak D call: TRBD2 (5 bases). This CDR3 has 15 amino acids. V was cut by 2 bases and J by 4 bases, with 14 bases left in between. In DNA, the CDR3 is TGTGCCAGCAGTTTACACACGGGTGAGGGAGAGACCCAGTACTTC. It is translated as CASSLHTGEGETQYF.

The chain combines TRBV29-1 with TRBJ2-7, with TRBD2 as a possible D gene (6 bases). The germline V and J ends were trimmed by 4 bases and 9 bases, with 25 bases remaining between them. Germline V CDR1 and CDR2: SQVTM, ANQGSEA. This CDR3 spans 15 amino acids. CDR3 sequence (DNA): TGCAGCGTTGCCGAGGACGCACGCAGAGGAGGGAGGCAGTACTTC. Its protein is CSVAEDARRGGRQYF.

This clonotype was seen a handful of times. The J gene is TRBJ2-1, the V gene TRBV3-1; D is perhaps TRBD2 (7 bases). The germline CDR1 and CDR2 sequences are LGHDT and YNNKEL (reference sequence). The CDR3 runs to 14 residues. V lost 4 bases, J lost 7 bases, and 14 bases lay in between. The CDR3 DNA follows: TGTGCCAGCAGCCGCGCGGGGGCGGGGAATGAGCAGTTCTTC. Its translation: CASSRAGAGNEQFF.

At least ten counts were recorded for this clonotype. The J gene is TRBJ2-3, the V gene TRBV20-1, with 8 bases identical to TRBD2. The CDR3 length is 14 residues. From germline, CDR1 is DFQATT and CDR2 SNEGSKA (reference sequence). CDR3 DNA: TGCAGCGCGAACGACGGGGGGGCCGCAGATACGCAGTATTTT. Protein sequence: CSANDGGAADTQYF.

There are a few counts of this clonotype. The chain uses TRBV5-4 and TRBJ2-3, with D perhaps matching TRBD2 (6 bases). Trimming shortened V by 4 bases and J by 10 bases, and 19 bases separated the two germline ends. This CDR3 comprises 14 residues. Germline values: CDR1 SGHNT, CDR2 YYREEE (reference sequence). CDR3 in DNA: TGTGCCAGCAGCCCTGGGACTCCTTTGTTGGCGCAGTATTTT. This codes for CASSPGTPLLAQYF.

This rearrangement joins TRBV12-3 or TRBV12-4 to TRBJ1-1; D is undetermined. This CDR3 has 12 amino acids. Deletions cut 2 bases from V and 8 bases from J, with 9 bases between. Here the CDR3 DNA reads TGTGCCAGCAGTTTAATTGGGAGGGAAGCTTTCTTT. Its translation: CASSLIGREAFF.

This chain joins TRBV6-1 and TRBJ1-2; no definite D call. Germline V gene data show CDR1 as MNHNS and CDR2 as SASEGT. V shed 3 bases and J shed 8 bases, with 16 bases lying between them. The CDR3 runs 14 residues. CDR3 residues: CASSDSSGVLGYTF. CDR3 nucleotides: TGTGCCAGCAGTGATTCAAGTGGGGTTTTAGGCTACACCTTC.

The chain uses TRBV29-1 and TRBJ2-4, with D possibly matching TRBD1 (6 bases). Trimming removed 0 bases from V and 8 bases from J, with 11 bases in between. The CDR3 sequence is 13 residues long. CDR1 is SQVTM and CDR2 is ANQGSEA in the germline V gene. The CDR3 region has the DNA TGCAGCGTTGAAGAAGGGGGAAGGCACATTCAGTACTTC. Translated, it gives CSVEEGGRHIQYF.

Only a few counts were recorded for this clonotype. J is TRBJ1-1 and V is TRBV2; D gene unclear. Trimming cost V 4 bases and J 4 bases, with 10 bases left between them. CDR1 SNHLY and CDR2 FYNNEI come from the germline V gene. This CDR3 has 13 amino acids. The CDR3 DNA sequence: TGTGCCAGCAGTGTTAGTGGTCGCACTGAAGCTTTCTTT. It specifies CASSVSGRTEAFF. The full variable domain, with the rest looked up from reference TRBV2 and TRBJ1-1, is EPEVTQTPSHQVTQMGQEVILRCVPISNHLYFYWYRQILGQKVEFLVSFYNNEISEKSEIFDDQFSVERPDGSNFTLKIRSTKLEDSAMYFCASSVSGRTEAFFGQGTRLTVV.

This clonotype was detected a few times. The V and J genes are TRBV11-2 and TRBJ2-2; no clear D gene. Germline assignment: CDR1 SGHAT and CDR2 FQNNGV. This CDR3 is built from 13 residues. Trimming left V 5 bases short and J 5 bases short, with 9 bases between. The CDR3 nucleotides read TGTGCCAGCAGCAGGGCTGCGACCGGGGAGCTGTTTTTT. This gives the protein CASSRAATGELFF.

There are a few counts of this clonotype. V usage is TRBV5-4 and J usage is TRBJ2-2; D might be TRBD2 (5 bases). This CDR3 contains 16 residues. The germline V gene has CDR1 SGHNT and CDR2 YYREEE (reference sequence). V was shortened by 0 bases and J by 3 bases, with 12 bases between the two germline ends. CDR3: CASSLALTADTGELFF. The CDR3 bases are TGTGCCAGCAGCTTGGCTCTTACAGCGGACACCGGGGAGCTGTTTTTT. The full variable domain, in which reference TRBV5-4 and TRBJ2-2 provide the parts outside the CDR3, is ETGVTQSPTHLIKTRGQQVTLRCSSQSGHNTVSWYQQALGQGPQFIFQYYREEENGRGNFPPRFSGLQFPNYSSELNVNALELDDSALYLCASSLALTADTGELFFGEGSRLTVL.

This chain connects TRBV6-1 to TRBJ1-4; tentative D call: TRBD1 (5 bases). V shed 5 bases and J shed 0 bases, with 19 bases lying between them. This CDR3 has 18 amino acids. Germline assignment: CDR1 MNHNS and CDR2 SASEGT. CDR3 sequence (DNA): TGTGCCAGCAGTCGCGGGACGGGACGCCTCACAACTAATGAAAAACTGTTTTTT. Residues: CASSRGTGRLTTNEKLFF.

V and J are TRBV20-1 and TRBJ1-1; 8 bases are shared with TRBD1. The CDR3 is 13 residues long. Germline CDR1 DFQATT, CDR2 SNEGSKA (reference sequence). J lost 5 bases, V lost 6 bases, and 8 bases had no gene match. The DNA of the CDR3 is TGCAGTGCGCCCGGACAGGGAGAAACTGAAGCTTTCTTT. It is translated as CSAPGQGETEAFF.

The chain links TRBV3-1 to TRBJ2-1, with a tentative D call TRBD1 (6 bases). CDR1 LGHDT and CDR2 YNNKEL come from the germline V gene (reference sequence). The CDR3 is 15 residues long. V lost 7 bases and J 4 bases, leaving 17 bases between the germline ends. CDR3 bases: TGTGCCAGCACCTTAGGGGGATCCAGATACAATGAGCAGTTCTTC. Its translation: CASTLGGSRYNEQFF.

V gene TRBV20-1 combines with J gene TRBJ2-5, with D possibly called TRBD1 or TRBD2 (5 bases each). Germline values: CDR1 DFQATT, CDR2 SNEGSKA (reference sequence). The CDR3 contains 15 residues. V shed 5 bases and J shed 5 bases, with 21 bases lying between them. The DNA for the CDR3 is TGCAGTGCTGGACGAGGACTGGGTGGGGCGGAGACCCAGTACTTC. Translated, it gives CSAGRGLGGAETQYF.

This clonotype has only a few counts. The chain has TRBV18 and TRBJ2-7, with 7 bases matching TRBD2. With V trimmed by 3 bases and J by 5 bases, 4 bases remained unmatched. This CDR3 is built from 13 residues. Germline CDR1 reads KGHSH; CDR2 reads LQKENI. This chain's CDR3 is CASSPRGDHEQYF. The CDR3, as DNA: TGTGCCAGCTCACCTCGGGGGGACCACGAGCAGTACTTC.

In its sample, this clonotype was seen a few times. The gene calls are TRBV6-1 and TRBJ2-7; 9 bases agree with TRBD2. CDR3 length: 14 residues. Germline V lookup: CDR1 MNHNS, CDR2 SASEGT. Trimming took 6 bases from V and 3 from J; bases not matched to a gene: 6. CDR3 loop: CASSKTSGLYEQYF. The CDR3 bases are TGTGCCAGCAGCAAGACTAGCGGCCTCTACGAGCAGTACTTC.

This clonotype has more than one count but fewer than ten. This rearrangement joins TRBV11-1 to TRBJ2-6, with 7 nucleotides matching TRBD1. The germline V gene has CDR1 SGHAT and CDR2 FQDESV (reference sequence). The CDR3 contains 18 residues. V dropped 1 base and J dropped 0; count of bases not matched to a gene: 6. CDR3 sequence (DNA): TGTGCCAGCAGCTTAGGGGACAGACGCTACTCTGGGGCCAACGTCCTGACTTTC. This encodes CASSLGDRRYSGANVLTF.

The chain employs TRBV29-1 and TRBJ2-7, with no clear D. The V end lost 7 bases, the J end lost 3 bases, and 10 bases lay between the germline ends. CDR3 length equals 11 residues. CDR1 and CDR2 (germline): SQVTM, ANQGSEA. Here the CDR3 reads CSASKGYEQYF. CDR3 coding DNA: TGCAGCGCCTCAAAAGGCTACGAGCAGTACTTC.